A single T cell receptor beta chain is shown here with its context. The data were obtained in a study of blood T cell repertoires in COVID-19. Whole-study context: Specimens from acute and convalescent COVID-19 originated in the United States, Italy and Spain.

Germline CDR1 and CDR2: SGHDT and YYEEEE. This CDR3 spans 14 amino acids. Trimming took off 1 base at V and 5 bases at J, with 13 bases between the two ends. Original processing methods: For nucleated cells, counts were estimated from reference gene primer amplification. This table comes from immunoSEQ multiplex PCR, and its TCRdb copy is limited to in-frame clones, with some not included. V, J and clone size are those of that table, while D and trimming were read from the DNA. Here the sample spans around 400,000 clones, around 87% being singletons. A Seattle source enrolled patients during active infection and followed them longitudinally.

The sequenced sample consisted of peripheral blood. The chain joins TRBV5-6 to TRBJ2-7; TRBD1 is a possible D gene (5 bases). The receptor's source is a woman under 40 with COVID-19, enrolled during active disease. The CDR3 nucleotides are TGTGCCAGCAGCTTGTCTGGGGCTTGGCACGAGCAGTACTTC. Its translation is CASSLSGAWHEQYF.